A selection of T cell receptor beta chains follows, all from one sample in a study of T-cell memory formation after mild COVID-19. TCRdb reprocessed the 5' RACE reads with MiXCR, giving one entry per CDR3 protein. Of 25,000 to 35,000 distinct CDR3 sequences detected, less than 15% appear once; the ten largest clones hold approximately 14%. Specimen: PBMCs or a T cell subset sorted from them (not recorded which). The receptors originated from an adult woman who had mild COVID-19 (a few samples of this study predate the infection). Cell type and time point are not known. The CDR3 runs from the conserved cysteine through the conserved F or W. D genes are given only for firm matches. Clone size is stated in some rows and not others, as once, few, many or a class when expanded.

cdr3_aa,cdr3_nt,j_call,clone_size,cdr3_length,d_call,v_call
CSANSLTDTQYF,TGCAGTGCTAACTCTCTCACAGATACGCAGTATTTT,TRBJ2-3,many,12,NA,TRBV20-1
CASSRGGRMNEQFF,TGCGCCAGCAGCCGGGGGGGGCGGATGAATGAGCAGTTCTTC,TRBJ2-1,many,14,NA,TRBV4-1
CSARVQDYMYEQYF,TGCAGTGCTAGAGTTCAGGACTACATGTACGAGCAGTACTTC,TRBJ2-7,many,14,NA,TRBV20-1
CASSQGLLAENSYNEQFF,TGCGCCAGCAGCCAAGGCTTACTAGCGGAAAATTCTTACAATGAGCAGTTCTTC,TRBJ2-1,many,18,TRBD2,TRBV4-3
CASSQDLYRDGYTF,TGTGCCAGCAGCCAAGACCTCTACCGAGATGGCTACACCTTC,TRBJ1-2,many,14,NA,TRBV3-1
CASSLSSTGMNTEAFF,TGTGCCAGCAGTTTATCCTCCACAGGGATGAACACTGAAGCTTTCTTT,TRBJ1-1,few,16,NA,TRBV27
CATSDSLAGRTGELFF,TGTGCCACCAGTGATAGTCTAGCGGGAAGAACCGGGGAGCTGTTTTTT,TRBJ2-2,many,16,TRBD2,TRBV24-1
CASSPGLAGGETQYF,TGTGCCAGCAGCCCGGGACTAGCGGGAGGCGAGACCCAGTACTTC,TRBJ2-5,many,15,TRBD2,TRBV7-9
CASATREGLYEQYF,TGTGCCAGCGCTACCCGGGAGGGCCTGTACGAGCAGTACTTC,TRBJ2-7,many,14,TRBD2,TRBV12-3/TRBV12-4
CASSSLGANYGYTF,TGTGCCAGCAGCTCCCTCGGGGCAAACTATGGCTACACCTTC,TRBJ1-2,many,14,NA,TRBV11-1
CSVGSGSVSNTQYF,TGCAGCGTTGGGAGCGGGAGCGTCAGTAATACGCAGTATTTT,TRBJ2-3,NA,14,TRBD2,TRBV29-1
CASTTATGSYEQYF,TGTGCCAGCACTACCGCGACAGGATCCTACGAGCAGTACTTC,TRBJ2-7,many,14,NA,TRBV7-2
CASSLGRNYGYTF,TGTGCCAGCAGTTTAGGCAGAAACTATGGCTACACCTTC,TRBJ1-2,many,13,NA,TRBV12-3/TRBV12-4
CSAPQGNQPQHF,TGCAGTGCTCCCCAGGGGAATCAGCCCCAGCATTTT,TRBJ1-5,many,12,NA,TRBV20-1
CASSPELLANEQFF,TGTGCCAGCAGCCCCGAACTTCTAGCTAATGAGCAGTTCTTC,TRBJ2-1,many,14,NA,TRBV11-2
CASTTLYGQGQPQHF,TGTGCCAGTACCACACTATACGGCCAGGGCCAGCCCCAGCATTTT,TRBJ1-5,many,15,NA,TRBV19
CASSSESWDRSLHF,TGTGCCAGCAGTTCCGAGTCCTGGGACAGAAGCCTCCACTTT,TRBJ1-6,once,14,TRBD1,TRBV6-2/TRBV6-3
CASSLSGSYEQYF,TGTGCCAGCTCACTCAGCGGGAGCTACGAGCAGTACTTC,TRBJ2-7,many,13,TRBD2,TRBV18
CASSQDWTSATYEQYF,TGCGCCAGCAGCCAGGACTGGACTAGCGCGACCTACGAGCAGTACTTC,TRBJ2-7,many,16,TRBD2,TRBV4-3
CSATFGEDYNEQFF,TGCAGTGCCACTTTCGGGGAGGACTACAATGAGCAGTTCTTC,TRBJ2-1,many,14,NA,TRBV20-1
CSARDPWDRENSPLHF,TGCAGTGCTAGAGATCCGTGGGACAGGGAAAATTCACCCCTCCACTTT,TRBJ1-6,many,16,TRBD1,TRBV20-1
CASSLGGKNADTQYF,TGCGCCAGCAGCCTCGGGGGAAAGAACGCAGATACGCAGTATTTT,TRBJ2-3,many,15,NA,TRBV5-1
CASSLGWDDRGHETQYF,TGTGCCAGCAGCTTGGGATGGGACGACAGGGGGCACGAGACCCAGTACTTC,TRBJ2-5,many,17,TRBD1,TRBV5-6
CASSPPRGGAETQYF,TGTGCCAGCTCACCACCTCGCGGGGGGGCAGAGACCCAGTACTTC,TRBJ2-5,NA,15,TRBD2,TRBV18
CASSYSTNRLLHF,TGTGCCAGCAGTTACTCCACAAACCGTCTCCTCCACTTT,TRBJ1-6,many,13,NA,TRBV6-2/TRBV6-3
CAISESTDYEQYF,TGTGCCATCAGTGAGTCGACAGACTACGAGCAGTACTTC,TRBJ2-7,many,13,NA,TRBV10-3
CATSRNRDRGSEQYF,TGTGCCACCAGCAGGAACCGGGACAGGGGGAGCGAGCAGTACTTC,TRBJ2-7,medium-sized,15,TRBD1,TRBV15
CASSVGNTGELFF,TGTGCCAGCAGCGTAGGGAACACCGGGGAGCTGTTTTTT,TRBJ2-2,NA,13,NA,TRBV9
CATRAGTSGGAGKDTQYF,TGTGCCACGAGGGCCGGGACTAGCGGGGGGGCTGGGAAGGATACGCAGTATTTT,TRBJ2-3,many,18,TRBD2,TRBV10-3
CASSHRQKNTEAFF,TGTGCCAGCAGCCATCGTCAAAAGAACACTGAAGCTTTCTTT,TRBJ1-1,many,14,NA,TRBV3-1
CAISPRDRVQETQYF,TGTGCCATCAGTCCCCGGGACAGGGTCCAAGAGACCCAGTACTTC,TRBJ2-5,NA,15,TRBD1,TRBV10-3
CASSQERYSYEQYF,TGCGCCAGCAGCCAAGAGAGGTATTCCTACGAGCAGTACTTC,TRBJ2-7,many,14,NA,TRBV4-3
CASSLGGGRAMETQYF,TGTGCCAGCAGCTTGGGAGGAGGGAGGGCCATGGAGACCCAGTACTTC,TRBJ2-5,many,16,TRBD2,TRBV11-2
CASSLDLMKDIQYF,TGCGCCAGCAGCTTGGATCTTATGAAAGACATTCAGTACTTC,TRBJ2-4,many,14,NA,TRBV5-1
CASRQDRMNTEAFF,TGTGCCAGCAGGCAAGACCGGATGAACACTGAAGCTTTCTTT,TRBJ1-1,many,14,NA,TRBV2
CASSLAPWSGAKNTGELFF,TGCGCCAGCAGCTTGGCCCCGTGGAGCGGGGCCAAGAACACCGGGGAGCTGTTTTTT,TRBJ2-2,many,19,TRBD2,TRBV5-1
CASSYIVWGVPSSYEQYF,TGTGCCAGCAGTTATATAGTCTGGGGGGTCCCGAGCTCCTACGAGCAGTACTTC,TRBJ2-7,many,18,NA,TRBV7-2
CATSDSIVTGTLQETQYF,TGTGCCACCAGTGATTCGATCGTTACAGGGACACTCCAAGAGACCCAGTACTTC,TRBJ2-5,few,18,NA,TRBV24-1
CASSLDLAGGVFF,TGTGCCAGCAGCTTAGATTTAGCGGGAGGGGTGTTCTTC,TRBJ2-1,medium-sized,13,TRBD2,TRBV7-9
CASRDSLVSVNEQFF,TGCGCCAGCAGAGACTCTCTAGTGAGCGTTAATGAGCAGTTCTTC,TRBJ2-1,many,15,NA,TRBV5-1
CASSRRGGDSRWDEQFF,TGTGCCAGCAGCCGTCGTGGGGGGGACTCCAGATGGGATGAGCAGTTCTTC,TRBJ2-1,many,17,TRBD2,TRBV7-3
CASSFLQGNTEAFF,TGCGCCAGCAGCTTCCTGCAGGGAAACACTGAAGCTTTCTTT,TRBJ1-1,many,14,NA,TRBV5-1
CASSPRVDYGYTF,TGCGCCAGCAGCCCCAGGGTGGACTATGGCTACACCTTC,TRBJ1-2,many,13,NA,TRBV4-1
CASSLEGTDTQYF,TGTGCCAGCAGCTTAGAGGGCACAGATACGCAGTATTTT,TRBJ2-3,NA,13,NA,TRBV11-2
CASTPLEGPNEKLFF,TGTGCCAGCACCCCTCTAGAGGGACCTAATGAAAAACTGTTTTTT,TRBJ1-4,many,15,NA,TRBV7-9
CASSYTLAGVGLGTQYF,TGTGCCAGCAGCTATACCCTGGCGGGAGTAGGTTTAGGTACGCAGTATTTT,TRBJ2-3,many,17,TRBD2,TRBV11-3
CASSLAQGSFSGYGYTF,TGTGCCAGCAGCTTGGCTCAGGGGTCATTTTCCGGCTATGGCTACACCTTC,TRBJ1-2,NA,17,NA,TRBV5-6
CASSYPGRDNEKLFF,TGCGCCAGCAGCTACCCGGGGAGGGATAATGAAAAACTGTTTTTT,TRBJ1-4,many,15,NA,TRBV4-1
CASSLDLARTSTDTQYF,TGTGCCAGCAGTTTAGATCTGGCGAGGACTAGCACAGATACGCAGTATTTT,TRBJ2-3,many,17,NA,TRBV12-3/TRBV12-4
CSVQGAGKVNEQFF,TGCAGCGTGCAGGGGGCGGGGAAGGTGAATGAGCAGTTCTTC,TRBJ2-1,many,14,TRBD1,TRBV29-1
CASSGTGSPLHF,TGCGCCAGCAGCGGGACAGGCTCACCCCTCCACTTT,TRBJ1-6,many,12,TRBD1,TRBV5-1
CASSLAMVRRRDNSYEQYF,TGTGCCAGCAGCTTAGCTATGGTCCGTAGGAGGGACAACTCCTACGAGCAGTACTTC,TRBJ2-7,many,19,NA,TRBV7-2
CASSLGTVSGNTIYF,TGCGCCAGCAGCCTCGGGACAGTCTCTGGAAACACCATATATTTT,TRBJ1-3,NA,15,TRBD1,TRBV5-1
CATSDSRQGGHTEAFF,TGTGCCACCAGTGATTCCCGACAGGGGGGGCACACTGAAGCTTTCTTT,TRBJ1-1,many,16,TRBD1,TRBV24-1
CASRRAGGPGNEQFF,TGTGCCAGCAGGCGAGCGGGGGGGCCTGGGAATGAGCAGTTCTTC,TRBJ2-1,many,15,TRBD2,TRBV12-3/TRBV12-4
CASSERQGRAPLHF,TGTGCCAGCAGCGAGAGACAGGGAAGGGCCCCCCTCCACTTT,TRBJ1-6,NA,14,TRBD1,TRBV7-2
CATKQGSRETQYF,TGTGCCACTAAACAGGGGTCGCGGGAGACCCAGTACTTC,TRBJ2-5,few,13,TRBD1,TRBV2
CSAARLAGLIADTQYF,TGCAGTGCTGCTCGACTAGCGGGCCTCATCGCAGATACGCAGTATTTT,TRBJ2-3,many,16,TRBD2,TRBV20-1
CAATTGVSGYTF,TGTGCCGCAACGACAGGGGTATCTGGCTACACCTTC,TRBJ1-2,many,12,TRBD1,TRBV10-3
CASSPHPTDTEAFF,TGTGCCAGCTCACCACACCCCACGGACACTGAAGCTTTCTTT,TRBJ1-1,many,14,NA,TRBV18